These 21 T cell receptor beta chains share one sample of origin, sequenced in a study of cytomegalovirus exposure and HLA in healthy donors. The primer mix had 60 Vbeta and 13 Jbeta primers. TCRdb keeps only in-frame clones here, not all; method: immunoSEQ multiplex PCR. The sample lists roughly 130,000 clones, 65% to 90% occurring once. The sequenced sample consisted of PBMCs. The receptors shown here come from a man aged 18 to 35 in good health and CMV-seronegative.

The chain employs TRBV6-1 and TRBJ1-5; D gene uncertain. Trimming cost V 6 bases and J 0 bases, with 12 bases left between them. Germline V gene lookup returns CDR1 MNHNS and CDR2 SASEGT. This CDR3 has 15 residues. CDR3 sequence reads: CASRQILGSNQPQHF. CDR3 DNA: TGTGCCAGCAGACAGATCCTTGGTAGCAATCAGCCCCAGCATTTT.

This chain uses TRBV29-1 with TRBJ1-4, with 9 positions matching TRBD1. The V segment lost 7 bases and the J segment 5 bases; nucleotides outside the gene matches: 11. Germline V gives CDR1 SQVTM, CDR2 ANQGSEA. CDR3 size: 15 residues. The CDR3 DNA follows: TGCAGCGCAAGGGGACAGGGACGAATAAATGAAAAACTGTTTTTT. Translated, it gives CSARGQGRINEKLFF.

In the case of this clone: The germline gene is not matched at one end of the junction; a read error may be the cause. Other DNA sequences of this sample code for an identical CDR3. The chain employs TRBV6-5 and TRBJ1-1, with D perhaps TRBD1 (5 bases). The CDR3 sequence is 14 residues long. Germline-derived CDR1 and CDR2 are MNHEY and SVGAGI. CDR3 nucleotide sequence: TGTGCCAGCAGTTCAGGGTGGGTAAACACCGAAGCTTTCTTT. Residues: CASSSGWVNTEAFF.

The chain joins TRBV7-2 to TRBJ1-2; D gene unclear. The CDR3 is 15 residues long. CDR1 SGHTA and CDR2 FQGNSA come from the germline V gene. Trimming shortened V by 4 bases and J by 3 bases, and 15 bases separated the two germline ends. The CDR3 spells CASSSTETGYYGYTF. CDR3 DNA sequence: TGTGCCAGCAGCTCTACTGAGACGGGATACTATGGCTACACCTTC.

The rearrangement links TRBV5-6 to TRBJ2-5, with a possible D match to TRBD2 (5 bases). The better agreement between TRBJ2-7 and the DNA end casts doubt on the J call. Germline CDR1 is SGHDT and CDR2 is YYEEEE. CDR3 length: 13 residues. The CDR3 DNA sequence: TGTGCCAGCAGCTTGGATTCGGGGTACGAGCAGTACTTC. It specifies CASSLDSGYEQYF.

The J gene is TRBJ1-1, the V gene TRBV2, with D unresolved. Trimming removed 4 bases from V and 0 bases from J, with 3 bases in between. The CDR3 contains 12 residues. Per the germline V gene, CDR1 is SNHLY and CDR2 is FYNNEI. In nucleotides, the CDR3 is TGTGCCAGCAGTGCGTTGAACACTGAAGCTTTCTTT. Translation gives CASSALNTEAFF.

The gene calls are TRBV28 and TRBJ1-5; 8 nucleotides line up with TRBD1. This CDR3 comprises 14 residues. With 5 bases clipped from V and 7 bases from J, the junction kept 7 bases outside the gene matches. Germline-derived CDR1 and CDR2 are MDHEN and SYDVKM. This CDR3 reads CASSPGTGNQPQHF. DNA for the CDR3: TGTGCCAGCAGTCCTGGGACAGGAAACCAGCCCCAGCATTTT.

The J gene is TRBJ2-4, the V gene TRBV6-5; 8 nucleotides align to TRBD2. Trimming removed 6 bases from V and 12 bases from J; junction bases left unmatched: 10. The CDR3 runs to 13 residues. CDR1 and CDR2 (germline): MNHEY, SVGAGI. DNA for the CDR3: TGTGCCAGCAGCTCCGGGACTAGAACATATCAGTACTTC. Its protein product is CASSSGTRTYQYF.

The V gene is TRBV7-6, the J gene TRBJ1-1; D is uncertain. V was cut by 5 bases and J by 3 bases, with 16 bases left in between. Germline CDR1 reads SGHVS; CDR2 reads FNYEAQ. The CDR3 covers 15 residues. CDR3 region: CASSLGSGRDTEAFF. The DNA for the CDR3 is TGTGCCAGCAGCCTCGGGTCGGGGAGGGACACTGAAGCTTTCTTT.

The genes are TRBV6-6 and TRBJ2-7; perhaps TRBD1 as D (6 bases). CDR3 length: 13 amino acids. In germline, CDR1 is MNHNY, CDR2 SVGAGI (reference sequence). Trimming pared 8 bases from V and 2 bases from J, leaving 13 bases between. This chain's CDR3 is CASLGAVAYEQYF. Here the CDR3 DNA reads TGTGCCAGCCTGGGGGCAGTTGCCTACGAGCAGTACTTC.

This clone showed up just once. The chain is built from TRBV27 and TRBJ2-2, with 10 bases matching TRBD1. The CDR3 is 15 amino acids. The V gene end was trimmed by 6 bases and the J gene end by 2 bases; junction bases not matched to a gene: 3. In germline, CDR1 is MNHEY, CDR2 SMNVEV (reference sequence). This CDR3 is CASRGTGENTGELFF. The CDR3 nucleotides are TGTGCCAGCAGAGGGACAGGGGAAAACACCGGGGAGCTGTTTTTT.

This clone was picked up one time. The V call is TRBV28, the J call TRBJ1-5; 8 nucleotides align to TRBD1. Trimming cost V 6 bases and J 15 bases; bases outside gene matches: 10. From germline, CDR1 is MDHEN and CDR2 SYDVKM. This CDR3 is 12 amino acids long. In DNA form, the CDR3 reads TGTGCCAGCAGCTCAGAGTACGGACAGGGGCATTTT. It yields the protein CASSSEYGQGHF.

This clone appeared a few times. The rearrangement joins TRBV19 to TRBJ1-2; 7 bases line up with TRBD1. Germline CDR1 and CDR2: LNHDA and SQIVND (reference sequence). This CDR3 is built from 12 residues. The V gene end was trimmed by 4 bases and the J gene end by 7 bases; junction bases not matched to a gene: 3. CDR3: CASSTTGIGYTF. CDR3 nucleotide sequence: TGTGCCAGTAGTACGACAGGGATTGGCTACACCTTC.

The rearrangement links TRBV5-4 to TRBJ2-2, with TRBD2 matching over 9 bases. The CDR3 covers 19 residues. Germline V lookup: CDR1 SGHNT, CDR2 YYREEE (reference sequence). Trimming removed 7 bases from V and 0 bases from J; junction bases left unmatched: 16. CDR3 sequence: CASSHPLGGGDSNTGELFF. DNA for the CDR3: TGTGCCAGCTCTCACCCCCTTGGCGGGGGGGACTCGAACACCGGGGAGCTGTTTTTT.

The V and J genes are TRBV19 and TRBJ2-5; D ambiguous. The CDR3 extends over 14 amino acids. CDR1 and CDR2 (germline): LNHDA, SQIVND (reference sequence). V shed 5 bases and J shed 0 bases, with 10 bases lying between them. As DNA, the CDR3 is TGTGCCAGTAGTCAACAGTCATACCAAGAGACCCAGTACTTC. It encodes CASSQQSYQETQYF.

The CDR3 DNA sequence: TGTGCCAGCAGCTACGACAGGAGCCAGCCCCAGCATTTT. Residues: CASSYDRSQPQHF. The chain couples TRBV27 to TRBJ1-5, with D perhaps TRBD1 (6 bases). The germline CDR1 and CDR2 sequences are MNHEY and SMNVEV (reference sequence). The CDR3 runs to 13 residues. V gave up 6 bases and J gave up 7 bases, with 13 bases separating them.

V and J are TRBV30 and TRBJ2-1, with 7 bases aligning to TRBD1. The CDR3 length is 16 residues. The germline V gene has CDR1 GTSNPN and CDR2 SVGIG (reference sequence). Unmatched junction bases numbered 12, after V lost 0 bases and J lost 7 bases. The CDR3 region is CAWSVILGTVGNEQFF. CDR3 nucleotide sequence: TGTGCCTGGAGTGTAATTCTCGGGACAGTAGGAAATGAGCAGTTCTTC.

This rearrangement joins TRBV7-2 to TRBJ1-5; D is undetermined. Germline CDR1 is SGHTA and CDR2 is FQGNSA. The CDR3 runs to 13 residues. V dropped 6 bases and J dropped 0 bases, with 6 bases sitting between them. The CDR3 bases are TGTGCCAGCAGTGAGAATAGCAATCAGCCCCAGCATTTT. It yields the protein CASSENSNQPQHF.

The CDR3 loop reads CASSLDPLGNEQFF. The CDR3 DNA is TGTGCCAGCAGCTTAGATCCCCTAGGTAATGAGCAGTTCTTC. This chain joins TRBV7-3 and TRBJ2-1, with unresolved D. This CDR3 is 14 amino acids long. Looked up from germline, CDR1 is SGHTA and CDR2 is FQGTGA. V lost 2 bases and J lost 7, with 12 bases in between.

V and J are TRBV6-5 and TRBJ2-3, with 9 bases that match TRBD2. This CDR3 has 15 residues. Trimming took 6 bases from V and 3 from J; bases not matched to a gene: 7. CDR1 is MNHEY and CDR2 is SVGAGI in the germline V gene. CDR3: CASSLAGRVTDTQYF. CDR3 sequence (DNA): TGTGCCAGCAGCCTAGCGGGGCGGGTGACAGATACGCAGTATTTT.

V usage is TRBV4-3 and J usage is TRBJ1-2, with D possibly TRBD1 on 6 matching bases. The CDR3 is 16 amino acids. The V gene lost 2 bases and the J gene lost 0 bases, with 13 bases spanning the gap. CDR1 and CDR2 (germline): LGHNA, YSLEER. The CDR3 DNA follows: TGCGCCAGCAGCCAACAAGAGACAGGAGCTAACTATGGCTACACCTTC. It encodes CASSQQETGANYGYTF.